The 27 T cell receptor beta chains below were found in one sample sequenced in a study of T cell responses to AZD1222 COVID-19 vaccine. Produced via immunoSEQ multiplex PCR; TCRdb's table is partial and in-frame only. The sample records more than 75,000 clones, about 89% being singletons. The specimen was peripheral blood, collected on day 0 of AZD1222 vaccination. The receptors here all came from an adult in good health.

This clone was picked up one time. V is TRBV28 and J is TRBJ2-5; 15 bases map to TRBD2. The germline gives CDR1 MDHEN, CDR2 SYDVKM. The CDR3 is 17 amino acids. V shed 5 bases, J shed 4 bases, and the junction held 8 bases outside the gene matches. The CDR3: CASSPRTSGRARETQYF. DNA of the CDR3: TGTGCCAGCAGTCCACGGACTAGCGGGAGGGCCAGAGAGACCCAGTACTTC.

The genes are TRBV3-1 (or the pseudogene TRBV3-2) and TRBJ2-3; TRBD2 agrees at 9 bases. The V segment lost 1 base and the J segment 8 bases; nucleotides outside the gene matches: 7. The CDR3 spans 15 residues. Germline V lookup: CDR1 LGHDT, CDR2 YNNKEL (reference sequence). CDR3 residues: CASSQGLADLGTQYF. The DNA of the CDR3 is TGTGCCAGCAGCCAAGGACTAGCGGACCTTGGTACGCAGTATTTT.

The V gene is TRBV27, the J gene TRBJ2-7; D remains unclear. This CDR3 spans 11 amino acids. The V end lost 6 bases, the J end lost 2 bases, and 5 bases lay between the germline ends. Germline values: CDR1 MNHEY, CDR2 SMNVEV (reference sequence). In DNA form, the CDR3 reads TGTGCCAGCAGCAACACCTACGAGCAGTACTTC. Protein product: CASSNTYEQYF.

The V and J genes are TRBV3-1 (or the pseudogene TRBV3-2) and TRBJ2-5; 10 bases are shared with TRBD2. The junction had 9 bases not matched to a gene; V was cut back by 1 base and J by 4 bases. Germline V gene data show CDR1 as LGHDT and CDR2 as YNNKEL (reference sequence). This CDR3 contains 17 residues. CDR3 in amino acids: CASSQGLSGGPLETQYF. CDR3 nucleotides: TGTGCCAGCAGCCAAGGGCTTAGCGGGGGGCCTTTAGAGACCCAGTACTTC.

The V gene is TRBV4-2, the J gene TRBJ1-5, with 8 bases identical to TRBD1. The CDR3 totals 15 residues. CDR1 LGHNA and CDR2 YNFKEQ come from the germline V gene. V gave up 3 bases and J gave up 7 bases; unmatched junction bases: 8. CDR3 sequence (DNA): TGTGCCAGCAGCCATGGACAGGGCTTTGAACAGCCCCAGCATTTT. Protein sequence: CASSHGQGFEQPQHF.

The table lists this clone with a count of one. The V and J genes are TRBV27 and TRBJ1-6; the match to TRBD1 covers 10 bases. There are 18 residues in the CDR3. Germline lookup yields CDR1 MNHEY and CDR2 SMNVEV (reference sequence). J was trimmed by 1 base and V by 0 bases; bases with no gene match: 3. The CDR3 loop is CASSLSPGQGSYNSPLHF. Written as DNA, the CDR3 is TGTGCCAGCAGTTTATCACCGGGACAGGGGTCCTATAATTCACCCCTCCACTTT.

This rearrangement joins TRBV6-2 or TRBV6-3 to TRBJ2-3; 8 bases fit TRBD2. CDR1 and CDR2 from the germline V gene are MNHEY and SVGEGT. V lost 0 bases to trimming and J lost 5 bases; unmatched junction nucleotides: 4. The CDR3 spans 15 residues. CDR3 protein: CASSYSKREKDTQYF. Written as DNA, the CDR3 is TGTGCCAGCAGTTACTCGAAGCGGGAGAAAGATACGCAGTATTTT.

CDR3 sequence (DNA): TGTGCCAGCAGTTTGACAGGGTTATCCTACAATGAGCAGTTCTTC. This sequence encodes CASSLTGLSYNEQFF. V usage is TRBV27 and J usage is TRBJ2-1; 7 bases are a match to TRBD1. Germline CDR1 is MNHEY and CDR2 is SMNVEV (reference sequence). With V trimmed by 3 bases and J by 1 base, 3 bases remained unmatched. This CDR3 contains 15 residues.

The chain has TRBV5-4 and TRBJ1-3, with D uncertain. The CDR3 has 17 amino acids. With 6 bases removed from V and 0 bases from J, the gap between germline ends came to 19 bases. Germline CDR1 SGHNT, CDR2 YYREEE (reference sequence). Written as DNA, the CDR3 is TGTGCCAGCACCGACGATCTTGGGTCTTACTCTGGAAACACCATATATTTT. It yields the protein CASTDDLGSYSGNTIYF. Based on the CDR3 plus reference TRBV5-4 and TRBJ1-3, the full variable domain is ETGVTQSPTHLIKTRGQQVTLRCSSQSGHNTVSWYQQALGQGPQFIFQYYREEENGRGNFPPRFSGLQFPNYSSELNVNALELDDSALYLCASTDDLGSYSGNTIYFGEGSWLTVV.

The CDR3 reads CASSDQAYGRQPQHF. The CDR3 coding sequence is TGTGCCAGCAGTGACCAGGCCTACGGGAGGCAGCCCCAGCATTTT. The chain carries TRBV6-1 and TRBJ1-5; D not certain. CDR3 size: 15 residues. Germline lookup yields CDR1 MNHNS and CDR2 SASEGT. V was shortened by 3 bases and J by 7 bases, with 16 bases between the two germline ends.

CDR3 amino acids: CASSQYPGISYNEQFF. CDR3 nucleotides: TGCGCCAGCAGCCAATACCCAGGGATCTCCTACAATGAGCAGTTCTTC. V gene TRBV4-1 combines with J gene TRBJ2-1, with a tentative D call TRBD1 (5 bases). The CDR3 has 16 amino acids. CDR1 MGHRA and CDR2 YSYEKL come from the germline V gene. The V end lost 2 bases, the J end lost 0 bases, and 11 bases lay between the germline ends.

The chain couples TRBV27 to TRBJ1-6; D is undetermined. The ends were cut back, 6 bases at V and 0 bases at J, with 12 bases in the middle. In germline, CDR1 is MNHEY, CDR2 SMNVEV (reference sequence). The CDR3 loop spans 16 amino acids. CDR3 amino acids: CASRAAQSSYNSPLHF. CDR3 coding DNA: TGTGCCAGCAGGGCGGCGCAGAGCTCCTATAATTCACCCCTCCACTTT.

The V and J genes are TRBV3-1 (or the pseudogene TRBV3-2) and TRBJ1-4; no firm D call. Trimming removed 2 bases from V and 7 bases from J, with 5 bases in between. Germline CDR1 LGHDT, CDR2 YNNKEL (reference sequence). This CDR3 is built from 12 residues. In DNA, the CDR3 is TGTGCCAGCAGCCAAAGGGCTGAAAAACTGTTTTTT. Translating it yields CASSQRAEKLFF.

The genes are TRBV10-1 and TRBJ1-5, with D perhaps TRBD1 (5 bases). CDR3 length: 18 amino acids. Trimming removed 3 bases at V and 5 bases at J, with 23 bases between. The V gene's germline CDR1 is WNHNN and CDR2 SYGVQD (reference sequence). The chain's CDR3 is CASSEGRRDYLVDQPQHF. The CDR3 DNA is TGCGCCAGCAGTGAAGGTCGCAGGGACTACTTGGTCGATCAGCCCCAGCATTTT.

Written as DNA, the CDR3 is TGCAGTGCTAGTCGGCCCGGCCCGAACACTGAAGCTTTCTTT. Its protein product is CSASRPGPNTEAFF. The gene calls are TRBV20-1 and TRBJ1-1; the D is unclear. V was trimmed by 3 bases and J by 1 base, leaving 12 bases between them. Germline CDR1 DFQATT, CDR2 SNEGSKA (reference sequence). The CDR3 covers 14 residues.

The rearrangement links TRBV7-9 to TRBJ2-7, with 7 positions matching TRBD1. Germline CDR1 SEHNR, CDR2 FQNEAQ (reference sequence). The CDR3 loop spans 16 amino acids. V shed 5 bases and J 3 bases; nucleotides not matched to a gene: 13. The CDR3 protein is CASSKHRGKNYYEQYF. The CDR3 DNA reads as TGTGCCAGCAGCAAACACAGGGGCAAAAACTACTACGAGCAGTACTTC.

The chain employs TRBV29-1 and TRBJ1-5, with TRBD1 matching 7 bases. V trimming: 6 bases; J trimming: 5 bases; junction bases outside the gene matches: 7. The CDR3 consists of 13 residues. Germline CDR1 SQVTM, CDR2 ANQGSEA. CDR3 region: CSVLDRVDQPQHF. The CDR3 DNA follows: TGCAGCGTCCTCGACAGGGTGGATCAGCCCCAGCATTTT.

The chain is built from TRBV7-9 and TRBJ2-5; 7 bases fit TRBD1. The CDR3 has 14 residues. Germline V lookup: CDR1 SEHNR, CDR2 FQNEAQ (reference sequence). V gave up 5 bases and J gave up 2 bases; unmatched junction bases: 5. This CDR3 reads CASSPTGQQETQYF. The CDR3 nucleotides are TGTGCCAGCAGCCCCACGGGACAGCAAGAGACCCAGTACTTC.

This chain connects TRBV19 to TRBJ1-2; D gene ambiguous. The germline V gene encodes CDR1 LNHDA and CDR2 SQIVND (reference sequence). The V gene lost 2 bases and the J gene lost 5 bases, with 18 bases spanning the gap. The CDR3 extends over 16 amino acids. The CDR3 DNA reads TGTGCCAGTAGTATAAGCTTTCCAGTCAACGTATATGGCTACACCTTC. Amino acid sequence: CASSISFPVNVYGYTF.

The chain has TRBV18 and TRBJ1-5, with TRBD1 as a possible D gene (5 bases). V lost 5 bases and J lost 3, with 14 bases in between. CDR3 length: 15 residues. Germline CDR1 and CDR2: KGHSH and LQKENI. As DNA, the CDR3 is TGTGCCAGCTCATTAGGGACGGGCCCCAATCAGCCCCAGCATTTT. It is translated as CASSLGTGPNQPQHF.

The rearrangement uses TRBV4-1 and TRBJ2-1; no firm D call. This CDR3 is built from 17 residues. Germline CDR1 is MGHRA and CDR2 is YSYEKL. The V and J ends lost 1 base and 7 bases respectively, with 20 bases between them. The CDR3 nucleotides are TGCGCCAGCAGCCAAGTCAAAGCTAGAAACCCCTCTAATGAGCAGTTCTTC. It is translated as CASSQVKARNPSNEQFF.

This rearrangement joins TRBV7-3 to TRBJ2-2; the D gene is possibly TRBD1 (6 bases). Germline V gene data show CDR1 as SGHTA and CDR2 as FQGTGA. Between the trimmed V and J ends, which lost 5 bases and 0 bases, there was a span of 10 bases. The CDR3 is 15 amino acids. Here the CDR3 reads CASSRGQSNTGELFF. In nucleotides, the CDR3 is TGTGCCAGCAGCCGTGGACAGTCGAACACCGGGGAGCTGTTTTTT. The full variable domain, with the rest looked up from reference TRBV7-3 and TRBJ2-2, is GAGVSQTPSNKVTEKGKYVELRCDPISGHTALYWYRQSLGQGPEFLIYFQGTGAADDSGLPNDRFFAVRPEGSVSTLKIQRTERGDSAVYLCASSRGQSNTGELFFGEGSRLTVL.

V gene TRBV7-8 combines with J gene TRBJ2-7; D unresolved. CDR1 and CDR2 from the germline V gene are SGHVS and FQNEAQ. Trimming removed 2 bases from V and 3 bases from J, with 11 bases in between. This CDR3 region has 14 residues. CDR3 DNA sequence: TGTGCCAGCAGCTTAAGCGCCAGTCACTACGAGCAGTACTTC. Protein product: CASSLSASHYEQYF.

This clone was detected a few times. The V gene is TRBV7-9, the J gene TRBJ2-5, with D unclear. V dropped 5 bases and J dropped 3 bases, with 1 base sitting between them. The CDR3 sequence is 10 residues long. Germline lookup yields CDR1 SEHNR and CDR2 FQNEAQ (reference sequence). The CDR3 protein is CASSEETQYF. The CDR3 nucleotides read TGTGCCAGCAGCGAAGAGACCCAGTACTTC.

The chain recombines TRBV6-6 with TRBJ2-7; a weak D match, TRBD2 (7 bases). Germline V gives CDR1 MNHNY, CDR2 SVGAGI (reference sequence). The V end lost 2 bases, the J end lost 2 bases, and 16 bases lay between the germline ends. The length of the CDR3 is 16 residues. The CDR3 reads CASSYNGGPAPYEQYF. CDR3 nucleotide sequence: TGTGCCAGCAGTTACAACGGGGGGCCGGCGCCCTACGAGCAGTACTTC.

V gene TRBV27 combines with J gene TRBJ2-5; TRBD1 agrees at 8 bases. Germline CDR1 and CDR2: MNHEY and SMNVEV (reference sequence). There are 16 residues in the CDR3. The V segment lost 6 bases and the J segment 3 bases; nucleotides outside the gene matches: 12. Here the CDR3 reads CASSQAPWTGKETQYF. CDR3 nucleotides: TGTGCCAGCAGCCAAGCCCCATGGACAGGGAAAGAGACCCAGTACTTC.

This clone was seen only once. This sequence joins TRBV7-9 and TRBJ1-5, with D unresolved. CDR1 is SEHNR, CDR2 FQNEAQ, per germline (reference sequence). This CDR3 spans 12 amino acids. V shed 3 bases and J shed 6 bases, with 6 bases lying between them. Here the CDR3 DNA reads TGTGCCAGCAGCTTTGGGAGTCAGCCCCAGCATTTT. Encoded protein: CASSFGSQPQHF.